The TCR beta chain described here comes from a study of long-term antiretroviral therapy in people with HIV. Study context: Some samples came about a decade before the 2015 immediate-ART recommendation, and these were the earliest. General study findings and limits: Gathering of blood took place between about 2003 and 2018, possibly under older ART regimens. Therapy changes, viral resistance and ART adherence were not documented in the available data. CDR3 length ranges were narrower in HIV repertoires than in controls.

Germline loops: CDR1 MNHEY, CDR2 SVGAGI. V was pared by 5 bases and J by 2 bases, with 5 bases of the junction left unmatched. The CDR3 covers 15 residues. On this clone itself: Its specificity is not known.

Investigators performed immunoSEQ version v3.0 at survey level. Produced via immunoSEQ multiplex PCR; TCRdb's table is partial and in-frame only. Of tens of thousands of clones listed, 75% to 90% are singletons. The specimen comprised unsorted PBMCs, sampled 0.4 years after starting antiretroviral therapy. The receptor comes from a man between 45 and 60 years old with HIV. The V and J genes are TRBV6-5 and TRBJ2-1; 8 bases are shared with TRBD2. The CDR3 here is CASSPISGAYNEQFF. The DNA for the CDR3 is TGTGCCAGCAGTCCTATTAGCGGGGCCTACAATGAGCAGTTCTTC.